Below, 17 T cell receptor beta chains from the same sample are listed, as sequenced in a study of regulatory T cells in long-lasting Graves disease (dated by TCRdb to the early 2020s). Taken with the paper, the label for time point translates to: newly diagnosed GD, antithyroid drugs for less than 3 months. For both TCR sequencing and RNA sequencing, RNA was extracted from PBMCs using TRIzol. The library relied on multiplex PCR. Data came from an Illumina HiSeq 4000. To build TCR beta libraries, CDR3 regions were amplified by Arm-PCR using iRepertoire HTBI primers. The public sequencing data were trimmed at Q25 with fastp and processed into clonotypes with MiXCR by TCRdb, which kept only in-frame beta chains. Rows merge per CDR3 protein into single entries with the most common DNA and genes. For this sample there are approximately 230,000 distinct CDR3 sequences; 15% to 20% appear just once. The ten largest clones take up around 20% of the sample.

The sequencing here drew on peripheral blood mononuclear cells (PBMCs), taken at new diagnosis, from a patient treated with antithyroid drugs. The origin of the receptors is a female donor with Graves disease.

The rearrangement links TRBV20-1 to TRBJ2-3; D is perhaps TRBD2 (5 bases). Germline loops: CDR1 DFQATT, CDR2 SNEGSKA (reference sequence). The V end lost 0 bases, the J end lost 1 base, and 11 bases lay between the germline ends. CDR3 length: 15 amino acids. This chain's CDR3 is CSARDNSGRTDTQYF. CDR3 DNA: TGCAGTGCTAGAGATAACAGCGGCCGCACAGATACGCAGTATTTT.

At least ten counts were recorded for this clonotype. V is TRBV2 and J is TRBJ1-2, with TRBD1 matching over 12 bases. Germline-derived CDR1 and CDR2 are SNHLY and FYNNEI. With V trimmed by 11 bases and J by 8 bases, 12 bases remained unmatched. The CDR3 extends over 14 amino acids. The DNA for the CDR3 is TGTGCCGGAAGGCCCGGGACAGGGGGCGACGGCTACACCTTC. It translates to CAGRPGTGGDGYTF.

The table lists this clonotype with many counts. The J gene is TRBJ2-6, the V gene TRBV10-3; either TRBD1 or TRBD2 may fit D (5 bases each). Germline V lookup: CDR1 ENHRY, CDR2 SYGVKD. The ends were cut back, 7 bases at V and 4 bases at J, with 11 bases in the middle. The length of the CDR3 is 14 residues. The CDR3 region has the DNA TGTGCCATCACCCGAGGGGACGGGGCCAACGTCCTGACTTTC. Translating gives CAITRGDGANVLTF.

This clonotype was picked up many times. The J gene is TRBJ2-5, the V gene TRBV18; D ambiguous. V gave up 3 bases and J gave up 1 base, with 15 bases separating them. The CDR3 is 16 amino acids. Per germline, CDR1 KGHSH and CDR2 LQKENI. This CDR3 is CASSPGRASIQETQYF. DNA for the CDR3: TGTGCCAGCTCACCCGGCCGGGCCTCTATCCAAGAGACCCAGTACTTC.

The V call is TRBV12-3 or TRBV12-4, the J call TRBJ1-4, with TRBD1 matching over 12 bases. J was trimmed by 5 bases and V by 6 bases; bases with no gene match: 4. The CDR3 contains 15 residues. This chain's CDR3 is CASSGGTGGNEKLFF. CDR3 DNA: TGTGCCAGCAGCGGAGGGACAGGGGGCAATGAAAAACTGTTTTTT.

Ten or more counts support this clonotype. The chain employs TRBV18 and TRBJ2-7, with D tentatively TRBD2 (6 bases). The germline V gene has CDR1 KGHSH and CDR2 LQKENI. The CDR3 extends over 14 amino acids. Trimming removed 4 bases from V and 6 bases from J, with 16 bases in between. The CDR3 here is CASSRDSSLGEQYF. The CDR3 DNA reads as TGTGCCAGCTCACGGGACTCCAGCTTGGGCGAGCAGTACTTC.

The chain is built from TRBV12-3 or TRBV12-4 and TRBJ2-3; the match to TRBD2 covers 7 bases. The ends lost 6 bases at V and 1 base at J; junction bases unmatched: 4. The CDR3 runs 14 residues. In DNA form, the CDR3 reads TGTGCCAGCAGCAATAGCGGGCGCACAGATACGCAGTATTTT. Translated: CASSNSGRTDTQYF.

This clonotype was seen repeatedly, ten times or more. The genes are TRBV28 and TRBJ2-2; D is perhaps TRBD2 (6 bases). Trimming pared 5 bases from V and 3 bases from J, leaving 16 bases between. The CDR3 is made up of 16 amino acids. Germline V gene sequence: CDR1 MDHEN, CDR2 SYDVKM. CDR3 sequence reads: CASSATGTADTGELFF. In nucleotides, the CDR3 is TGTGCCAGCAGTGCCACCGGGACTGCGGACACCGGGGAGCTGTTTTTT. Complete variable domain (other parts from reference TRBV28 and TRBJ2-2): DVKVTQSSRYLVKRTGEKVFLECVQDMDHENMFWYRQDPGLGLRLIYFSYDVKMKEKGDIPEGYSVSREKKERFSLILESASTNQTSMYLCASSATGTADTGELFFGEGSRLTVL.

This clonotype was seen ten or more times. This chain links TRBV30 with TRBJ2-4; 8 bases are shared with TRBD1. Trimming took 0 bases from V and 6 from J; bases not matched to a gene: 4. The CDR3 is 14 residues long. CDR1 is GTSNPN, CDR2 SVGIG, per germline (reference sequence). The CDR3 DNA is TGTGCCTGGAGTGTAGGACAGGGCGCAAACATTCAGTACTTC. Translation gives CAWSVGQGANIQYF. Based on the CDR3 plus reference TRBV30 and TRBJ2-4, the full variable domain is SQTIHQWPATLVQPVGSPLSLECTVEGTSNPNLYWYRQAAGRGLQLLFYSVGIGQISSEVPQNLSASRPQDRQFILSSKKLLLSDSGFYLCAWSVGQGANIQYFGAGTRLSVL.

In this sample, this clonotype turned up many times. The chain couples TRBV28 to TRBJ2-7, with D possibly matching TRBD1 (8 bases). Trimming took 6 bases from V and 7 from J, leaving 19 bases between them. Germline V CDR1 and CDR2: MDHEN, SYDVKM. This CDR3 spans 14 amino acids. The CDR3 here is CASSRHRGGEEQYF. CDR3 coding DNA: TGTGCCAGCAGCCGCCACAGGGGGGGAGAGGAGCAGTACTTC.

This clonotype was counted many times. The chain joins TRBV18 to TRBJ1-1; no definite D call. The V and J ends lost 3 bases and 6 bases respectively, with 11 bases between them. This CDR3 is 13 amino acids long. Germline assignment: CDR1 KGHSH and CDR2 LQKENI. CDR3 sequence (DNA): TGTGCCAGCTCACCCCTTATCGGACCTGAAGCTTTCTTT. Protein: CASSPLIGPEAFF.

About this clonotype itself: A much larger clone lies one base from this, so it may be a read error. The CDR3 loop is CASSLDLGGKAFVNEQFF. In DNA, the CDR3 is TGTGCCAGCAGCTTAGATCTCGGCGGGAAGGCTTTCGTTAATGAGCAGTTCTTC. This chain uses TRBV11-3 with TRBJ2-1; a possible D gene is TRBD2 (6 bases). This CDR3 has 18 residues. Trimming removed 0 bases at V and 7 bases at J, with 22 bases between. The V gene's germline CDR1 is SGHNT and CDR2 YENEEA.

This clonotype was detected ten times or more. V usage is TRBV7-2 and J usage is TRBJ1-4; 7 bases match TRBD1. CDR3 length: 14 residues. Losses at the gene ends were 5 bases for V and 10 bases for J; bases not matched to a gene: 10. Germline-derived CDR1 and CDR2 are SGHTA and FQGNSA. As DNA, the CDR3 is TGTGCCAGCAGCACGAAAACAGGGGTCCGAAAACTGTTTTTT. Translated, it gives CASSTKTGVRKLFF.

This clonotype was counted ten times or more. The V gene is TRBV3-1, the J gene TRBJ2-3; D is possibly TRBD1 or TRBD2 (5 bases each). CDR3 length: 14 amino acids. The V end lost 8 bases, the J end lost 0 bases, and 12 bases lay between the germline ends. Germline assignment: CDR1 LGHDT and CDR2 YNNKEL (reference sequence). As DNA, the CDR3 is TGTGCCAGCGGGCAGGGAGCTAGCACAGATACGCAGTATTTT. Its protein product is CASGQGASTDTQYF.

This clonotype occurred many times. The chain has TRBV10-3 and TRBJ2-7, with 10 bases matching TRBD1. The CDR3 has 14 amino acids. Trimming removed 8 bases from V and 0 bases from J; junction bases left unmatched: 4. In germline, CDR1 is ENHRY, CDR2 SYGVKD. The CDR3 bases are TGTGCCATCCGGGACAGGGGAGGCTCCTACGAGCAGTACTTC. This translates into CAIRDRGGSYEQYF.

This clonotype occurred many times. The rearrangement uses TRBV19 and TRBJ2-7, with 8 nucleotides matching TRBD1. CDR1 and CDR2 from the germline V gene are LNHDA and SQIVND (reference sequence). The CDR3 has 17 amino acids. V was clipped by 3 bases and J by 0 bases; unmatched bases: 10. The CDR3 bases are TGTGCCAGTAGTATGTACAGGGGGGCAGGGGCCTCCTACGAGCAGTACTTC. Its protein product is CASSMYRGAGASYEQYF.

This clonotype was observed at least ten times. The chain links TRBV28 to TRBJ1-2, with no clear D. The V and J ends lost 4 bases and 4 bases respectively, with 10 bases between them. CDR3 length: 13 amino acids. Germline CDR1 is MDHEN and CDR2 is SYDVKM. The CDR3 DNA is TGTGCCAGCAGTTCAAAGGGTGGCTATGGCTACACCTTC. Encoded protein: CASSSKGGYGYTF.